The present entry profiles one T cell receptor (beta chain) with its context. Its antigen is still unknown. Each of the sorted populations had a purity greater than 98%. The data were taken from a study of beta chain features in type 1 diabetes. Study-wide results and caveats: Relative to healthy donors, patients appeared to have naive, central memory and Treg TCRB repertoires that were more similar.

The CDR3 has 16 amino acids. Germline V gene sequence: CDR1 GTSNPN, CDR2 SVGIG (reference sequence). The ends lost 0 bases at V and 5 bases at J; junction bases unmatched: 12. Expressed TCRB transcripts were sequenced, since all the RNA that had been isolated was reverse transcribed. Measured with immunoSEQ multiplex PCR; TCRdb has only the in-frame clones, and not every one. The sample records nearly 250,000 clones, 68% being singletons. The sample consisted of naive CD4+ T cells from blood. This clonotype originated in a man aged 25-45 years in good health. The J gene is TRBJ2-7, the V gene TRBV30, with 8 nucleotides matching TRBD1. Written as DNA, the CDR3 is TGTGCCTGGAGTGTACACTTATTGACAGGGGATAACGAGCAGTACTTC. Encoded protein: CAWSVHLLTGDNEQYF.